A single sample gave rise to the 20 T cell receptor beta chains below, sequenced in a study of T cells in tuberculosis. Here immunoSEQ multiplex PCR was the method, and the copy in TCRdb shows in-frame clones only, minus some. Among some 25,000 clones listed, around 95% were seen once. Sequenced material: PBMCs. The receptors derive from a donor aged 10-35 years with latent tuberculosis or without tuberculosis infection.

V usage is TRBV6-1 and J usage is TRBJ1-1; 9 positions match TRBD1. J lost 4 bases, V lost 5 bases, and 8 bases had no gene match. From germline, CDR1 is MNHNS and CDR2 SASEGT. This CDR3 contains 15 residues. CDR3 sequence reads: CASSFSGTGPTEAFF. In nucleotides, the CDR3 is TGTGCCAGCAGTTTTTCCGGGACAGGGCCCACTGAAGCTTTCTTT.

This clone occurred once. The chain recombines TRBV10-3 with TRBJ2-5; TRBD2 matches at 10 bases. This CDR3 comprises 16 residues. Germline CDR1 ENHRY, CDR2 SYGVKD. Trimming took 0 bases from V and 1 from J; bases not matched to a gene: 2. The DNA of the CDR3 is TGTGCCATCAGTGAGTCCCTAGCGGGGGCCCAAGAGACCCAGTACTTC. It encodes CAISESLAGAQETQYF.

The chain carries TRBV4-1 and TRBJ1-5, with TRBD1 as a possible D gene (5 bases). Trimming stripped 4 bases from V and 2 bases from J, with 15 bases between. The CDR3 consists of 16 residues. Looked up from germline, CDR1 is MGHRA and CDR2 is YSYEKL. The CDR3 DNA reads TGCGCCAGCAGCCCCCGGGGGGATGCTGGCAATCAGCCCCAGCATTTT. The encoded protein is CASSPRGDAGNQPQHF.

The V and J genes are TRBV7-3 and TRBJ1-6; possible D gene TRBD1, 5 bases. CDR1 is SGHTA and CDR2 is FQGTGA in the germline V gene. Trimming took off 4 bases at V and 9 bases at J, with 13 bases between the two ends. This CDR3 is built from 14 residues. The CDR3 is CASSSDSKRSPLHF. The CDR3 DNA is TGTGCCAGCAGCTCCGACAGCAAGCGTTCACCCCTCCACTTT.

The chain couples TRBV27 to TRBJ1-5, with D uncertain. Germline V gene data show CDR1 as MNHEY and CDR2 as SMNVEV (reference sequence). Deletions cut 2 bases from V and 2 bases from J, with 4 bases between. The CDR3 has 13 residues. The CDR3 sequence is CASSLLGNQPQHF. The CDR3 region has the DNA TGTGCCAGCAGTTTACTCGGCAATCAGCCCCAGCATTTT.

The CDR3 bases are TGTGCCAGGGCCTTTCCGAATTCACCCCTCCACTTT. Translated: CARAFPNSPLHF. V and J are TRBV2 and TRBJ1-6; D unclear. CDR1 SNHLY and CDR2 FYNNEI come from the germline V gene. V was shortened by 9 bases and J by 7 bases, with 10 bases between the two germline ends. The CDR3 is made up of 12 amino acids. Based on the CDR3 plus reference TRBV2 and TRBJ1-6, the full variable domain is EPEVTQTPSHQVTQMGQEVILRCVPISNHLYFYWYRQILGQKVEFLVSFYNNEISEKSEIFDDQFSVERPDGSNFTLKIRSTKLEDSAMYFCARAFPNSPLHFGNGTRLTVT.

The chain links TRBV6-1 to TRBJ1-4; TRBD1 is a possible D gene (6 bases). Germline CDR1 MNHNS, CDR2 SASEGT. V shed 2 bases and J shed 12 bases, with 16 bases lying between them. The CDR3 loop spans 14 amino acids. DNA of the CDR3: TGTGCCAGCAGTGAAAACCCCGAACAGGGCCAACTGTTTTTT. Its translation: CASSENPEQGQLFF.

This rearrangement joins TRBV27 to TRBJ2-1; TRBD2 matches 13 bases. This CDR3 is built from 17 residues. CDR1 MNHEY and CDR2 SMNVEV come from the germline V gene (reference sequence). V was pared by 1 base and J by 4 bases, with 4 bases of the junction left unmatched. The CDR3 bases are TGTGCCAGCAGTTTATGGTCGACTAGCGGGGGGTACAATGAGCAGTTCTTC. Its protein product is CASSLWSTSGGYNEQFF.

The genes are TRBV7-8 and TRBJ2-7, with D perhaps matching TRBD1 (6 bases). The CDR3 extends over 13 amino acids. Looked up from germline, CDR1 is SGHVS and CDR2 is FQNEAQ. V was pared by 1 base and J by 5 bases, with 9 bases between. In DNA form, the CDR3 reads TGTGCCAGCAGCTTAGAGGCAGGGGACGAGCAGTACGTC. Protein product: CASSLEAGDEQYV.

This clone was detected once. In nucleotides, the CDR3 is TGTGCCAGCAGCAGCTGGAACACTGAAGCTTTCTTT. Translating it yields CASSSWNTEAFF. This chain links TRBV5-5 with TRBJ1-1; D gene unclear. CDR1 is SGHKS and CDR2 is YYEKEE in the germline V gene (reference sequence). CDR3 length: 12 amino acids. Trimming left V 4 bases short and J 1 base short, with 5 bases between. Variable domain in full (rest from reference TRBV5-5 and TRBJ1-1): DAGVTQSPTHLIKTRGQQVTLRCSPISGHKSVSWYQQVLGQGPQFIFQYYEKEERGRGNFPDRFSARQFPNYSSELNVNALLLGDSALYLCASSSWNTEAFFGQGTRLTVV.

The chain links TRBV2 to TRBJ1-3; possible D gene TRBD1, 6 bases. V was shortened by 11 bases and J by 0 bases, with 14 bases between the two germline ends. Germline values: CDR1 SNHLY, CDR2 FYNNEI. The CDR3 sequence is 14 residues long. The CDR3 DNA follows: TGTGCCCTCGGACGGGACAACTCTGGAAACACCATATATTTT. It yields the protein CALGRDNSGNTIYF.

This chain joins TRBV9 and TRBJ2-3, with 16 positions matching TRBD2. Trimming at V came to 1 base and at J to 4 bases, leaving 3 bases not matched to a gene. CDR1 is SGDLS, CDR2 YYNGEE, per germline. CDR3 length equals 17 residues. CDR3 bases: TGTGCCAGCAGCGTACTGGGACTAGCGGGGGGGCCAGATACGCAGTATTTT. This encodes CASSVLGLAGGPDTQYF.

V usage is TRBV5-1 and J usage is TRBJ2-3; TRBD2 matches at 9 bases. V lost 5 bases, J lost 0 bases, and 7 bases stayed unmatched. From germline, CDR1 is SGHRS and CDR2 YFSETQ. The CDR3 loop spans 16 amino acids. The CDR3 DNA reads TGCGCCAGCAGTTCGGGTCTAGCGGGGAGCACAGATACGCAGTATTTT. This codes for CASSSGLAGSTDTQYF.

This chain connects TRBV5-4 to TRBJ1-2; unclear D gene. The CDR3 covers 15 residues. V was shortened by 3 bases and J by 0 bases, with 12 bases between the two germline ends. CDR1 and CDR2 (germline): SGHNT, YYREEE (reference sequence). The CDR3 region has the DNA TGTGCCAGCAGCTCCCCCTCTCAGTCTAACTATGGCTACACCTTC. It is translated as CASSSPSQSNYGYTF.

V usage is TRBV5-4 and J usage is TRBJ1-2; 10 bases are a match to TRBD1. This CDR3 region has 16 residues. The trim removed 4 bases at V and 8 bases at J, leaving 14 bases unmatched. The germline gives CDR1 SGHNT, CDR2 YYREEE (reference sequence). CDR3 coding DNA: TGTGCCAGCAGCCTGGACAGGGGGATTGGGAGAGACGGCTACACCTTC. It is translated as CASSLDRGIGRDGYTF. The full variable domain, with the rest looked up from reference TRBV5-4 and TRBJ1-2, is ETGVTQSPTHLIKTRGQQVTLRCSSQSGHNTVSWYQQALGQGPQFIFQYYREEENGRGNFPPRFSGLQFPNYSSELNVNALELDDSALYLCASSLDRGIGRDGYTFGSGTRLTVV.

The table lists this clone with a count of one. The chain recombines TRBV6-6 with TRBJ1-5; D might be TRBD1 (6 bases). Trimming cost V 0 bases and J 5 bases, with 14 bases left between them. The CDR3 has 16 amino acids. The germline V gene has CDR1 MNHNY and CDR2 SVGAGI (reference sequence). CDR3 amino acids: CASSYSMGAGDQPQHF. CDR3 in DNA: TGTGCCAGCAGTTACTCGATGGGGGCGGGTGATCAGCCCCAGCATTTT.

This chain joins TRBV2 and TRBJ2-7; D is ambiguous. This CDR3 has 13 residues. Trimming pared 3 bases from V and 3 bases from J, leaving 9 bases between. Germline-derived CDR1 and CDR2 are SNHLY and FYNNEI. The CDR3 reads CASSEGSHYEQYF. CDR3 DNA: TGTGCCAGCAGTGAGGGCAGCCACTACGAGCAGTACTTC. The complete variable domain, with remaining parts taken from reference TRBV2 and TRBJ2-7, reads EPEVTQTPSHQVTQMGQEVILRCVPISNHLYFYWYRQILGQKVEFLVSFYNNEISEKSEIFDDQFSVERPDGSNFTLKIRSTKLEDSAMYFCASSEGSHYEQYFGPGTRLTVT.

The chain joins TRBV10-1 to TRBJ2-1; D gene ambiguous. The V gene's germline CDR1 is WNHNN and CDR2 SYGVQD (reference sequence). Between the trimmed V and J ends, which lost 3 bases and 3 bases, there was a span of 12 bases. The length of the CDR3 is 15 residues. The CDR3 nucleotides are TGCGCCAGCAGTGAACTACTCAAAGGCTACAATGAGCAGTTCTTC. Its translation is CASSELLKGYNEQFF.

V and J are TRBV6-5 and TRBJ1-1, with 7 bases lining up with TRBD1. This CDR3 has 16 residues. Trimming removed 0 bases from V and 5 bases from J; junction bases left unmatched: 9. Germline CDR1 and CDR2: MNHEY and SVGAGI. The CDR3 region has the DNA TGTGCCAGCAGTTACTCCCCCGGAAGGGGGCTGACTGAAGCTTTCTTT. Encoded protein: CASSYSPGRGLTEAFF.

The genes are TRBV7-2 and TRBJ1-2; TRBD1 is a possible D gene (6 bases). The CDR3 is 16 amino acids. Germline CDR1 is SGHTA and CDR2 is FQGNSA. The V end was cut by 5 bases, the J end by 4 bases, with 20 bases between. The CDR3 DNA follows: TGTGCCAGCAGCCCAGGAGGGGGGGAGTCCAGCTATGGCTACACCTTC. Translated, it gives CASSPGGGESSYGYTF.